These T cell receptor beta chains were read from a single sample in a study of blood T cell repertoires in COVID-19. Assay: immunoSEQ multiplex PCR; the TCRdb copy retains only in-frame clones and omits some. The table has roughly 100,000 clones, approximately 69% seen once. Sequences were obtained from peripheral blood. The receptors derive from a man older than 75 with acute or convalescent COVID-19. Each CDR3 is given with its conserved first and last residue. The D gene is left open where the match is weak. Some rows have no size entry. The others give once, few or many, or a class for an expanded clone.

abundance: -
v_gene: TRBV18
d_gene: -
j_gene: TRBJ2-5
CDR3aa: CASSPPGRETQYF
CDR3nt: TGTGCCAGCTCACCACCGGGCCGAGAGACCCAGTACTTC

abundance: few
v_gene: TRBV6-2/TRBV6-3
d_gene: -
j_gene: TRBJ2-5
CDR3aa: CASSPAGSVKTQYF
CDR3nt: TGTGCCAGCAGCCCCGCGGGCTCCGTGAAGACCCAGTACTTC

abundance: once
v_gene: TRBV27
d_gene: TRBD1
j_gene: TRBJ1-1
CDR3aa: CASSIGQGTSAFF
CDR3nt: TGTGCCAGCAGTATCGGACAGGGAACAAGCGCTTTCTTT

abundance: few
v_gene: TRBV10-1
d_gene: -
j_gene: TRBJ1-2
CDR3aa: CASSDGVYGYTF
CDR3nt: TGCGCCAGCAGTGACGGGGTCTATGGCTACACCTTC

abundance: -
v_gene: TRBV27
d_gene: TRBD2
j_gene: TRBJ2-1
CDR3aa: CASSLSLAGYNEQFF
CDR3nt: TGTGCCAGCAGTTTATCTCTAGCGGGGTACAATGAGCAGTTCTTC

abundance: -
v_gene: TRBV9
d_gene: TRBD1
j_gene: TRBJ2-3
CDR3aa: CASAPDRGRQDTQYF
CDR3nt: TGTGCCAGCGCCCCCGACAGGGGACGTCAAGATACGCAGTATTTT

abundance: few
v_gene: TRBV7-8
d_gene: -
j_gene: TRBJ2-5
CDR3aa: CASSLALAETQYF
CDR3nt: TGTGCCAGCAGCTTAGCTTTGGCAGAGACCCAGTACTTC

abundance: -
v_gene: TRBV5-1
d_gene: -
j_gene: TRBJ2-7
CDR3aa: CASSFDDRHLEQYF
CDR3nt: TGCGCCAGCAGCTTTGATGACAGGCACCTCGAGCAGTACTTC

abundance: few
v_gene: TRBV19
d_gene: -
j_gene: TRBJ1-1
CDR3aa: CASSDSFTEAFF
CDR3nt: TGTGCCAGTAGCGACTCCTTCACTGAAGCTTTCTTT

abundance: -
v_gene: TRBV7-9
d_gene: TRBD2
j_gene: TRBJ2-1
CDR3aa: CASSPGTRSYNEQFF
CDR3nt: TGTGCCAGCAGTCCCGGGACTAGGTCCTACAATGAGCAGTTCTTC

abundance: -
v_gene: TRBV7-2
d_gene: -
j_gene: TRBJ1-4
CDR3aa: CASSLGGQVGEKLFF
CDR3nt: TGTGCCAGCAGCTTAGGAGGGCAGGTCGGAGAAAAACTGTTTTTT

abundance: -
v_gene: TRBV19
d_gene: -
j_gene: TRBJ1-2
CDR3aa: CATVGRGRDYGYTF
CDR3nt: TGTGCCACAGTAGGGAGGGGACGAGACTATGGCTACACCTTC

abundance: -
v_gene: TRBV4-3
d_gene: TRBD1
j_gene: TRBJ1-6
CDR3aa: CASSSQGSSPLHF
CDR3nt: TGCGCCAGCAGCTCACAGGGGAGTTCACCCCTCCACTTT

abundance: few
v_gene: TRBV9
d_gene: -
j_gene: TRBJ1-2
CDR3aa: CASSGTNYGYTF
CDR3nt: TGTGCCAGCTCCGGGACTAACTATGGCTACACCTTC

abundance: -
v_gene: TRBV12-3/TRBV12-4
d_gene: -
j_gene: TRBJ2-1
CDR3aa: CASRAPNDNEQFF
CDR3nt: TGTGCCAGCAGGGCTCCCAACGACAATGAGCAGTTCTTC

abundance: many
v_gene: TRBV18
d_gene: TRBD2
j_gene: TRBJ2-1
CDR3aa: CASSPISGSNEQFF
CDR3nt: TGTGCCAGCTCACCCATTAGCGGGAGTAATGAGCAGTTCTTC

abundance: -
v_gene: TRBV6-2/TRBV6-3
d_gene: -
j_gene: TRBJ1-1
CDR3aa: CASSFGRTEAFF
CDR3nt: TGTGCCAGCAGTTTCGGGAGGACTGAAGCTTTCTTT

abundance: -
v_gene: TRBV6-5
d_gene: TRBD1
j_gene: TRBJ2-7
CDR3aa: CASGIRQGGYEQYF
CDR3nt: TGTGCCAGCGGGATCAGACAGGGTGGTTACGAGCAGTACTTC

abundance: -
v_gene: TRBV18
d_gene: -
j_gene: TRBJ1-1
CDR3aa: CASSPEMNTEAFF
CDR3nt: TGTGCCAGCTCACCGGAGATGAACACTGAAGCTTTCTTT

abundance: few
v_gene: TRBV4-1
d_gene: TRBD2
j_gene: TRBJ2-2
CDR3aa: CASTSGRSGTNTGELFF
CDR3nt: TGCGCCAGCACCTCAGGACGGAGCGGGACGAACACCGGGGAGCTGTTTTTT

abundance: -
v_gene: TRBV5-6
d_gene: TRBD2
j_gene: TRBJ2-1
CDR3aa: CASSLLGSTKRGNEQFF
CDR3nt: TGTGCCAGCAGCTTGTTGGGGTCGACTAAGCGGGGGAATGAGCAGTTCTTC

abundance: few
v_gene: TRBV6-5
d_gene: -
j_gene: TRBJ1-6
CDR3aa: CAGGNTGSYNSPLHF
CDR3nt: TGTGCCGGGGGAAATACAGGGTCTTATAATTCACCCCTCCACTTT

abundance: -
v_gene: TRBV2
d_gene: -
j_gene: TRBJ2-1
CDR3aa: CASSVPQVYNEQFF
CDR3nt: TGTGCCAGCAGTGTCCCACAGGTATACAATGAGCAGTTCTTC

abundance: few
v_gene: TRBV5-1
d_gene: -
j_gene: TRBJ2-1
CDR3aa: CASSLELMNEQFF
CDR3nt: TGCGCCAGCAGCTTGGAACTAATGAATGAGCAGTTCTTC

abundance: -
v_gene: TRBV20-1
d_gene: -
j_gene: TRBJ1-5
CDR3aa: CSASGQASNQPQHF
CDR3nt: TGCAGTGCTAGTGGGCAGGCTAGCAATCAGCCCCAGCATTTT

abundance: -
v_gene: TRBV5-5
d_gene: TRBD2
j_gene: TRBJ2-1
CDR3aa: CASSPRLAGPYNEQFF
CDR3nt: TGTGCCAGCAGCCCGCGACTAGCGGGTCCTTACAATGAGCAGTTCTTC

abundance: -
v_gene: TRBV7-2
d_gene: TRBD2
j_gene: TRBJ2-2
CDR3aa: CASSPIEVAGVVGELFF
CDR3nt: TGTGCCAGCAGCCCCATAGAGGTAGCGGGAGTAGTCGGGGAGCTGTTTTTT

abundance: -
v_gene: TRBV7-2
d_gene: -
j_gene: TRBJ2-2
CDR3aa: CASSQGQYTGELFF
CDR3nt: TGTGCCAGCAGCCAGGGACAATACACCGGGGAGCTGTTTTTT

abundance: -
v_gene: TRBV7-2
d_gene: TRBD2
j_gene: TRBJ2-7
CDR3aa: CASSLEGSSGTYEQYF
CDR3nt: TGTGCCAGCAGCTTAGAAGGTTCGAGCGGGACCTACGAGCAGTACTTC

abundance: -
v_gene: TRBV7-8
d_gene: -
j_gene: TRBJ2-7
CDR3aa: CASSFPGVSYEQYF
CDR3nt: TGTGCCAGCAGCTTTCCAGGGGTCTCCTACGAGCAGTACTTC

abundance: -
v_gene: TRBV29-1
d_gene: -
j_gene: TRBJ1-2
CDR3aa: CSVEWSPNYGYTF
CDR3nt: TGCAGCGTTGAATGGAGCCCTAACTATGGCTACACCTTC

abundance: -
v_gene: TRBV12-5
d_gene: TRBD1
j_gene: TRBJ2-1
CDR3aa: CASGLGQGWREQFF
CDR3nt: TGTGCTAGTGGTTTGGGACAGGGTTGGCGTGAGCAGTTCTTC

abundance: -
v_gene: TRBV6-1
d_gene: -
j_gene: TRBJ1-2
CDR3aa: CASSEGSYGYTF
CDR3nt: TGTGCCAGCAGTGAGGGCAGCTATGGCTACACCTTC

abundance: -
v_gene: TRBV11-2
d_gene: TRBD2
j_gene: TRBJ2-3
CDR3aa: CASSSRTSGRIGRDTQYF
CDR3nt: TGTGCCAGCAGCTCCCGGACTAGCGGGAGGATCGGTAGGGATACGCAGTATTTT

abundance: -
v_gene: TRBV27
d_gene: TRBD1
j_gene: TRBJ1-5
CDR3aa: CASSFGQGRGPQHF
CDR3nt: TGTGCCAGCAGTTTCGGACAGGGGAGGGGGCCCCAGCATTTT

abundance: -
v_gene: TRBV15
d_gene: -
j_gene: TRBJ2-7
CDR3aa: CATSRGRSSYEQYF
CDR3nt: TGTGCCACCAGCAGAGGTAGGAGCTCCTACGAGCAGTACTTC

abundance: -
v_gene: TRBV6-5
d_gene: TRBD2
j_gene: TRBJ2-7
CDR3aa: CASSYGAGLGYEQYF
CDR3nt: TGTGCCAGCAGTTACGGGGCCGGACTAGGCTACGAGCAGTACTTC

abundance: few
v_gene: TRBV9
d_gene: TRBD2
j_gene: TRBJ2-1
CDR3aa: CASSMTSLAYNEQFF
CDR3nt: TGTGCCAGCAGCATGACTAGCCTAGCCTACAATGAGCAGTTCTTC

abundance: -
v_gene: TRBV7-2
d_gene: -
j_gene: TRBJ2-2
CDR3aa: CASSLRTVTGELFF
CDR3nt: TGTGCCAGCAGCTTACGTACAGTCACCGGGGAGCTGTTTTTT

abundance: many
v_gene: TRBV28
d_gene: TRBD1
j_gene: TRBJ1-5
CDR3aa: CASRLDRLGPQHF
CDR3nt: TGTGCCAGCAGACTGGACAGGCTAGGGCCCCAGCATTTT

abundance: -
v_gene: TRBV5-6
d_gene: TRBD1
j_gene: TRBJ1-5
CDR3aa: CASRNWGQTSNQPQHF
CDR3nt: TGTGCCAGCAGGAATTGGGGACAGACTAGCAATCAGCCCCAGCATTTT

abundance: -
v_gene: TRBV7-8
d_gene: -
j_gene: TRBJ1-5
CDR3aa: CASSLPVANQPQHF
CDR3nt: TGTGCCAGCAGCTTACCAGTAGCTAATCAGCCCCAGCATTTT

abundance: -
v_gene: TRBV11-2
d_gene: -
j_gene: TRBJ1-4
CDR3aa: CASSRGGGNEKLFF
CDR3nt: TGTGCCAGCAGCCGAGGGGGGGGTAATGAAAAACTGTTTTTT

abundance: -
v_gene: TRBV5-6
d_gene: -
j_gene: TRBJ1-2
CDR3aa: CASQRGGNGYTF
CDR3nt: TGTGCCAGCCAAAGGGGAGGGAACGGCTACACCTTC

abundance: -
v_gene: TRBV15
d_gene: TRBD1
j_gene: TRBJ1-6
CDR3aa: CATSYRGQYNSPLHF
CDR3nt: TGTGCCACCAGCTACAGGGGGCAATATAATTCACCCCTCCACTTT